This T cell receptor beta chain was identified in a study of blood T cell repertoires in COVID-19. Study in general: Specimens from acute and convalescent COVID-19 originated in the United States, Italy and Spain. The analysed material was cDNA or gDNA that came from T cells, B-cell-depleted T cells, or PBMCs.

The protocol was immunoSEQ multiplex PCR, while the TCRdb copy is restricted to in-frame clones and leaves out a portion. Here the sample spans about 300,000 clones, about 91% being singletons. The sequence was collected from a woman aged 25 to 39 with COVID-19, enrolled during active disease. Sequenced input: peripheral blood.

CDR3 amino acids: CASSLWGSGTEAFF. The CDR3 coding sequence is TGTGCCAGCAGCTTATGGGGTAGCGGCACTGAAGCTTTCTTT. This chain links TRBV7-2 with TRBJ1-1; D is undetermined. The CDR3 consists of 14 residues. CDR1 SGHTA and CDR2 FQGNSA come from the germline V gene. V gave up 2 bases and J gave up 4 bases, with 11 bases separating them.